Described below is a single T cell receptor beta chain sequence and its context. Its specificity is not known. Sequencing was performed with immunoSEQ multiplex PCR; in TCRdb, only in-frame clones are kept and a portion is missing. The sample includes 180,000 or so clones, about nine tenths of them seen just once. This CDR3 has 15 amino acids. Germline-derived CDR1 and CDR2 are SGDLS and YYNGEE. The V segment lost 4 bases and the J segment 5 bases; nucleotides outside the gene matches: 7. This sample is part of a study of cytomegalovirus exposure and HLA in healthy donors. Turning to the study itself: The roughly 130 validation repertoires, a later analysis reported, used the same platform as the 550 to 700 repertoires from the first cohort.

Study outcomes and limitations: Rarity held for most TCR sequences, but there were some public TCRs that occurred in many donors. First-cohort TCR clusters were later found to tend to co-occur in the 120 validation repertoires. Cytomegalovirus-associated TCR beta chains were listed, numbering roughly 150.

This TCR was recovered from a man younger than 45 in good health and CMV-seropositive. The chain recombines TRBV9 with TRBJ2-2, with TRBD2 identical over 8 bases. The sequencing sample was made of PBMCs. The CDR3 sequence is CASSKSGSVTGELFF. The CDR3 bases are TGTGCCAGCAGCAAGAGCGGGAGTGTAACCGGGGAGCTGTTTTTT.